These 14 T cell receptor beta chains share one sample of origin, sequenced in a study of PD-L1 blockade in urothelial cancer. The time point was: peripheral blood 6 weeks after treatment start. The protocol was immunoSEQ multiplex PCR, while the TCRdb copy is restricted to in-frame clones and leaves out a portion. The sample has under 85,000 clones, around 93% seen once. The sequences come from PBMCs, collected around atezolizumab (anti-PD-L1) treatment. These receptor sequences come from a woman of 80 years or more with urothelial cancer.

This clone was counted only a few times. This chain connects TRBV2 to TRBJ2-5, with 9 bases fitting TRBD2. Per germline, CDR1 SNHLY and CDR2 FYNNEI. Trimming took 4 bases from V and 8 from J; bases not matched to a gene: 5. The CDR3 has 13 residues. The CDR3, as DNA: TGTGCCAGCAGTGGCGGAGCGGGAGGTACCCAGTACTTC. It specifies CASSGGAGGTQYF.

This clone was counted once. The V gene is TRBV19, the J gene TRBJ1-5; D might be TRBD1 (5 bases). V was clipped by 4 bases and J by 4 bases, with 20 bases between them. This CDR3 region has 17 residues. CDR1 is LNHDA and CDR2 is SQIVND in the germline V gene (reference sequence). This CDR3 is CASSTQRVGLLNQPQHF. The CDR3 DNA follows: TGTGCCAGTAGTACCCAACGGGTGGGGCTACTTAATCAGCCCCAGCATTTT. Full variable domain (rest looked up from reference TRBV19 and TRBJ1-5): DGGITQSPKYLFRKEGQNVTLSCEQNLNHDAMYWYRQDPGQGLRLIYYSQIVNDFQKGDIAEGYSVSREKKESFPLTVTSAQKNPTAFYLCASSTQRVGLLNQPQHFGDGTRLSIL.

The chain uses TRBV19 and TRBJ2-7; 8 bases agree with TRBD2. The V gene end was trimmed by 3 bases and the J gene end by 1 base; junction bases not matched to a gene: 8. The CDR3 runs 16 residues. The V gene's germline CDR1 is LNHDA and CDR2 SQIVND (reference sequence). The CDR3 DNA sequence: TGTGCCAGTAGTATTCGCGGGGGGCGGACGTCCTACGAGCAGTACTTC. This encodes CASSIRGGRTSYEQYF. Filled out from reference TRBV19 and TRBJ2-7, the complete variable domain reads DGGITQSPKYLFRKEGQNVTLSCEQNLNHDAMYWYRQDPGQGLRLIYYSQIVNDFQKGDIAEGYSVSREKKESFPLTVTSAQKNPTAFYLCASSIRGGRTSYEQYFGPGTRLTVT.

The CDR3 spells CASSATDTQYF. The CDR3 DNA is TGTGCCAGCAGCGCGACAGATACGCAGTATTTT. This chain joins TRBV9 and TRBJ2-3; D is unresolved. The CDR3 spans 11 residues. Trimming took 3 bases from V and 3 from J, leaving 2 bases between them. Germline assignment: CDR1 SGDLS and CDR2 YYNGEE.

This clone was seen just once. The chain carries TRBV19 and TRBJ1-1; no clear D gene. This CDR3 has 15 amino acids. V was cut by 0 bases and J by 1 base, with 9 bases left in between. Germline CDR1 LNHDA, CDR2 SQIVND (reference sequence). The chain's CDR3 is CASSIDLRTNTEAFF. The CDR3 nucleotides are TGTGCCAGTAGTATAGATTTGAGAACGAACACTGAAGCTTTCTTT.

The gene calls are TRBV10-1 and TRBJ2-1; TRBD2 matches 11 bases. With 5 bases clipped from V and 12 bases from J, the junction kept 15 bases outside the gene matches. This CDR3 comprises 16 residues. CDR1 is WNHNN and CDR2 is SYGVQD in the germline V gene (reference sequence). CDR3 nucleotide sequence: TGCGCCAGCAGTCCGAGACGGGGTACTAGCGGGGGAAGGCAGTTCTTC. It translates to CASSPRRGTSGGRQFF.

The chain is built from TRBV28 and TRBJ2-7; no firm D call. V lost 6 bases and J 0 bases, leaving 12 bases between the germline ends. Germline assignment: CDR1 MDHEN and CDR2 SYDVKM. This CDR3 contains 14 residues. The CDR3 here is CASSPTRLSYEQYF. CDR3 nucleotide sequence: TGTGCCAGCAGCCCGACACGGCTCTCCTACGAGCAGTACTTC.

The chain carries TRBV9 and TRBJ1-2; 7 nucleotides match TRBD1. Germline loops: CDR1 SGDLS, CDR2 YYNGEE. The CDR3 runs 13 residues. The V segment lost 3 bases and the J segment 8 bases; nucleotides outside the gene matches: 7. The CDR3 reads CASSGGGASGYTF. CDR3 DNA sequence: TGTGCCAGCAGCGGAGGGGGCGCGAGCGGCTACACCTTC.

The chain employs TRBV7-9 and TRBJ2-5, with D possibly being TRBD2 (5 bases). Germline CDR1 and CDR2: SEHNR and FQNEAQ (reference sequence). This CDR3 has 14 residues. V lost 8 bases and J lost 3, with 16 bases in between. CDR3 in DNA: TGTGCCAGCTTAGGTGGCGGGCTTAAAGAGACCCAGTACTTC. It yields the protein CASLGGGLKETQYF.

This chain uses TRBV2 with TRBJ1-2; 7 nucleotides line up with TRBD1. From germline, CDR1 is SNHLY and CDR2 FYNNEI. The CDR3 is 13 residues long. V shed 3 bases and J 8 bases; nucleotides not matched to a gene: 6. The CDR3 region is CASSDVLGGGYTF. The CDR3 DNA is TGTGCCAGCAGTGATGTATTAGGGGGCGGCTACACCTTC.

The chain links TRBV5-6 to TRBJ2-6; D gene uncertain. This CDR3 contains 16 residues. CDR1 and CDR2 from the germline V gene are SGHDT and YYEEEE. Deletions cut 0 bases from V and 1 base from J, with 8 bases between. Here the CDR3 DNA reads TGTGCCAGCAGCTTGGGGGTCGGGTCTGGGGCCAACGTCCTGACTTTC. Protein: CASSLGVGSGANVLTF.

This clone has just one count. The chain couples TRBV30 to TRBJ2-3; D gene unclear. The CDR3 length is 11 residues. Germline V CDR1 and CDR2: GTSNPN, SVGIG (reference sequence). V lost 4 bases and J 5 bases, leaving 7 bases between the germline ends. The CDR3 sequence: CAWTELDTQYF. The DNA of the CDR3 is TGTGCCTGGACTGAACTAGATACGCAGTATTTT.

J is TRBJ1-2 and V is TRBV10-1; tentatively, D is TRBD1 (6 bases). The V gene lost 4 bases and the J gene lost 7 bases, with 10 bases spanning the gap. This CDR3 has 12 amino acids. Germline V gives CDR1 WNHNN, CDR2 SYGVQD (reference sequence). CDR3 loop: CASSAGAGGYTF. The CDR3 nucleotides are TGCGCCAGCAGTGCAGGGGCCGGTGGCTACACCTTC.

This clone was seen just once. This chain connects TRBV6-5 to TRBJ2-6; no clear D. CDR3 size: 13 residues. In germline, CDR1 is MNHEY, CDR2 SVGAGI. The V gene lost 8 bases and the J gene lost 4 bases, with 9 bases spanning the gap. The CDR3 DNA reads as TGTGCCAGCGTGTCCTCCGGGGCCAACGTCCTGACTTTC. This sequence encodes CASVSSGANVLTF.